The 8 T cell receptor beta chains below come from one sample, sequenced in a study of shared clonotypes between healthy human individuals (dated by TCRdb to about 2020). The protocol used for the library was the immunoSEQ multiplex PCR assay. What TCRdb holds here is the immuneACCESS table cut down to in-frame rearrangements. Part of the clones is not present; checked against another copy, under half of the missing clones reflect an unresolved V gene, and the others are unexplained. A total of about 2.3 million clones appear in this sample, 85% to 95% of them only once. The top ten constitute 0.35% to 0.5% of the sample. The material sequenced was naive CD4+ T cells from PBMCs. The cell subset or site label on this specimen signifies: CD45RA+ positively selected. Source of these receptors: a young man in good health. Some clones in this sample may be carry-over from other donors' samples.

J is TRBJ2-7 and V is TRBV18; TRBD2 matches 8 bases. Germline lookup yields CDR1 KGHSH and CDR2 LQKENI. The CDR3 runs to 15 residues. J gave up 3 bases and V 5 bases, and 9 bases lay outside the gene matches. CDR3 sequence (DNA): TGTGCCAGCTCATCCTCTACTAGCGGTTTCTACGAGCAGTACTTC. This codes for CASSSSTSGFYEQYF.

The chain couples TRBV7-9 to TRBJ1-1; D unclear. The CDR3 spans 14 residues. Germline CDR1 SEHNR, CDR2 FQNEAQ (reference sequence). V was pared by 10 bases and J by 1 base, with 16 bases between. CDR3 sequence reads: CAIQRPPENTEAFF. The CDR3 region has the DNA TGTGCCATTCAAAGACCCCCTGAGAACACTGAAGCTTTCTTT.

The chain combines TRBV11-2 with TRBJ2-3; D is possibly TRBD1 (6 bases). From germline, CDR1 is SGHAT and CDR2 FQNNGV. Trimming took off 6 bases at V and 6 bases at J, with 16 bases between the two ends. The CDR3 runs to 14 residues. CDR3 bases: TGTGCCAGCAGTTGGGGGCCCCGCGCCGATACGCAGTATTTT. It is translated as CASSWGPRADTQYF.

The rearrangement links TRBV18 to TRBJ1-5; perhaps TRBD1 as D (5 bases). Per the germline V gene, CDR1 is KGHSH and CDR2 is LQKENI. The V end was cut by 3 bases, the J end by 0 bases, with 12 bases between. The CDR3 is made up of 16 amino acids. The CDR3 coding sequence is TGTGCCAGCTCACCCGCGAGGGGAGATAGCAATCAGCCCCAGCATTTT. Translating gives CASSPARGDSNQPQHF.

The chain is built from TRBV6-5 and TRBJ2-7; 10 bases line up with TRBD1. Germline CDR1 is MNHEY and CDR2 is SVGAGI. The V gene end was trimmed by 6 bases and the J gene end by 2 bases; junction bases not matched to a gene: 7. The CDR3 consists of 15 residues. The CDR3 sequence is CASRPDRGPPYEQYF. In DNA form, the CDR3 reads TGTGCCAGCAGGCCCGACAGGGGGCCCCCCTACGAGCAGTACTTC.

This clone showed up just once. The chain combines TRBV7-3 with TRBJ2-1; no reliable D call. Germline CDR1 is SGHTA and CDR2 is FQGTGA. CDR3 length: 16 amino acids. V was cut by 0 bases and J by 2 bases, with 11 bases left in between. This CDR3 reads CASSLTPGSPYNEQFF. The CDR3 bases are TGTGCCAGCAGCTTAACTCCCGGATCGCCCTACAATGAGCAGTTCTTC.

This chain joins TRBV14 and TRBJ1-2; the match to TRBD1 covers 8 bases. There are 15 residues in the CDR3. Germline V gene lookup returns CDR1 SGHDN and CDR2 FVKESK. V gave up 4 bases and J gave up 6 bases; unmatched junction bases: 10. CDR3 sequence: CASSRGQGRRDGYTF. The CDR3 nucleotides read TGTGCCAGCAGCCGTGGACAGGGACGAAGGGATGGCTACACCTTC.

This clone was seen only a few times. The chain uses TRBV2 and TRBJ1-2; TRBD1 might be the D (5 bases). The V and J ends lost 9 bases and 8 bases respectively, with 13 bases between them. Germline CDR1 reads SNHLY; CDR2 reads FYNNEI. This CDR3 has 11 amino acids. The CDR3 reads CARLKGRGYTF. The CDR3 DNA reads TGTGCCAGACTCAAGGGGAGAGGCTACACCTTC.